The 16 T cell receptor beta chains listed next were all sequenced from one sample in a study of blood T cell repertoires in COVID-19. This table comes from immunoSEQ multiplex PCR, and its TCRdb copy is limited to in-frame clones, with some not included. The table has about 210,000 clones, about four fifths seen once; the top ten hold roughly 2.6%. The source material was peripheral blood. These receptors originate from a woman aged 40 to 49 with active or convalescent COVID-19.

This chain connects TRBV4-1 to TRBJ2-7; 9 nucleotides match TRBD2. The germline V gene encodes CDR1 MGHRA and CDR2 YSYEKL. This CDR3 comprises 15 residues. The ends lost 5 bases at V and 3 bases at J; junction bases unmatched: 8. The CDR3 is CASSSPGLAVYEQYF. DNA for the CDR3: TGCGCCAGCAGCTCACCGGGACTAGCCGTCTACGAGCAGTACTTC.

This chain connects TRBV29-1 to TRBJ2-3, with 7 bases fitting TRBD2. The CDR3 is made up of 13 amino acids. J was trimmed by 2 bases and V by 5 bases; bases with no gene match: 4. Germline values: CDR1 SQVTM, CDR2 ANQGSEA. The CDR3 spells CSVSGATTDTQYF. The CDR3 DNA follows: TGCAGCGTTAGCGGGGCAACCACAGATACGCAGTATTTT.

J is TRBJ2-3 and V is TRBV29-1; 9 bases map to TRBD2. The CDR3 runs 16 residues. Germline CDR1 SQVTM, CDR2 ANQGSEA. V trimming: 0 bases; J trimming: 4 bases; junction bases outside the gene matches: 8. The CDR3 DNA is TGCAGCGTTGAAGATCTGGTTAGCGGGGGCGCAGATACGCAGTATTTT. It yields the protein CSVEDLVSGGADTQYF.

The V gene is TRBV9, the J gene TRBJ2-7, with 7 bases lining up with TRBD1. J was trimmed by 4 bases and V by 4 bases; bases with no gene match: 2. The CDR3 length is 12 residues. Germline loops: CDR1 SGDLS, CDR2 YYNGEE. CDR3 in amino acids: CASSLTGYEQYF. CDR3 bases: TGTGCCAGCAGCCTGACAGGGTACGAGCAGTACTTC.

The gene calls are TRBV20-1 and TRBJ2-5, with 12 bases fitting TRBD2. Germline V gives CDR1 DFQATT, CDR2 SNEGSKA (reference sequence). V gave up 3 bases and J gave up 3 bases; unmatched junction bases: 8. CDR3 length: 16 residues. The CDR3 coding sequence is TGCAGTGCTAGTCAACTAGCGGGGGGTACTAAAGAGACCCAGTACTTC. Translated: CSASQLAGGTKETQYF.

The CDR3 here is CSVRPGLYNNEQFF. CDR3 DNA: TGCAGCGTCCGTCCGGGACTATACAACAATGAGCAGTTCTTC. The chain uses TRBV29-1 and TRBJ2-1; 7 positions match TRBD2. J lost 5 bases, V lost 6 bases, and 10 bases had no gene match. Per germline, CDR1 SQVTM and CDR2 ANQGSEA. CDR3 length: 14 amino acids.

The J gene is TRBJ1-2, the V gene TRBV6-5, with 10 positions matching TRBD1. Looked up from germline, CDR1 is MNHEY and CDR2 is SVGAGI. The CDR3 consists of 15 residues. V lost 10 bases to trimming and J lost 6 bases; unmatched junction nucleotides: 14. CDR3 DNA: TGTGCCACGAGCACCGGACAGGGGGGTTGGAATGGCTACACCTTC. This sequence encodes CATSTGQGGWNGYTF.

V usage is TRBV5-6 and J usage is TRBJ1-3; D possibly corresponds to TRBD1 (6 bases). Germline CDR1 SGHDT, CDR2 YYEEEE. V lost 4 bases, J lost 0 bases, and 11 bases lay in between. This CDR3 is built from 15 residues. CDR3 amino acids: CASSGTRNSGNTIYF. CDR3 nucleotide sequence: TGTGCCAGCAGCGGGACACGGAACTCTGGAAACACCATATATTTT.

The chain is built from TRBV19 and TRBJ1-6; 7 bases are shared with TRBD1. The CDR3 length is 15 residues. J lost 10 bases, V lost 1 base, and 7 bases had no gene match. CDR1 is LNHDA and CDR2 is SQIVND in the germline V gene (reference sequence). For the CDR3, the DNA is TGTGCCAGTAGTATAGTCGGCGGGACAGAATCACCCCTCCACTTT. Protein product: CASSIVGGTESPLHF.

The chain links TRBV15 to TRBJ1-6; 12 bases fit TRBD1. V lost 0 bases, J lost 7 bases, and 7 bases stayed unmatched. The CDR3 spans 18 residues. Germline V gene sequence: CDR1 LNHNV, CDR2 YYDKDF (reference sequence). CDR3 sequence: CATSRDGDRGRSNSPLHF. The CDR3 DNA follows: TGTGCCACCAGCAGAGATGGGGACAGGGGGCGGTCAAATTCACCCCTCCACTTT.

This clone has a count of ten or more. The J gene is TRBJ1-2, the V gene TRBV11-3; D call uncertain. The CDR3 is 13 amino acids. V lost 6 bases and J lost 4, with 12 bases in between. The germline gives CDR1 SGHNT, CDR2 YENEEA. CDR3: CASSSRRSYGYTF. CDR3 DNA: TGTGCCAGCAGTAGCAGGAGGTCCTATGGCTACACCTTC.

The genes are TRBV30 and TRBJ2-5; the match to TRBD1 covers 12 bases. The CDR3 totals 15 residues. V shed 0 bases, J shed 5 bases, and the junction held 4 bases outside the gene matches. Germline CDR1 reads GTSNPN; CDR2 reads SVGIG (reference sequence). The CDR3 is CAWSVGTGGWETQYF. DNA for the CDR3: TGTGCCTGGAGTGTCGGGACAGGGGGCTGGGAGACCCAGTACTTC.

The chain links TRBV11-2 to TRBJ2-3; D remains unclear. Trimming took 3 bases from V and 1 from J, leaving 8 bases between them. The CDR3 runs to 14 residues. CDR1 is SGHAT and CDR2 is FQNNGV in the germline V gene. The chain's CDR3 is CASSLSSGTDTQYF. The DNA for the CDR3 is TGTGCCAGCAGCTTGTCCAGCGGCACAGATACGCAGTATTTT.

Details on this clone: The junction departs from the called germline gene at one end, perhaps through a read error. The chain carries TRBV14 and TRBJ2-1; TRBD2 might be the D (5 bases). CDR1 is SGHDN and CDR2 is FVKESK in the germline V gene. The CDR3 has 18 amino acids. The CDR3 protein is CASSRQTGERPAYSEQFF. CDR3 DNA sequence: TGTGCCAGCAGCCGTCAAACCGGGGAGCGGCCGGCCTACAGTGAGCAGTTCTTC.

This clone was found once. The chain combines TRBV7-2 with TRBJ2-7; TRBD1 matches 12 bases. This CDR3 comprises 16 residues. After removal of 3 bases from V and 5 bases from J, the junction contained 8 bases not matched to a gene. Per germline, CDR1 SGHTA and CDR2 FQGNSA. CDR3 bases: TGTGCCAGCAGCTTTTTCTCCGGGACAGGGGGCAACGAGCAGTACTTC. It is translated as CASSFFSGTGGNEQYF.

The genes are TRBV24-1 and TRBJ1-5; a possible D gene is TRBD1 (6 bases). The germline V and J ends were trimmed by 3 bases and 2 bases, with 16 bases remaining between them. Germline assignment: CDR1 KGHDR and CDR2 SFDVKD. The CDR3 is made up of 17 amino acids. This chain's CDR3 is CATSDGEAGARNQPQHF. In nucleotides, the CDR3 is TGTGCCACCAGTGATGGAGAGGCGGGGGCGCGCAATCAGCCCCAGCATTTT.